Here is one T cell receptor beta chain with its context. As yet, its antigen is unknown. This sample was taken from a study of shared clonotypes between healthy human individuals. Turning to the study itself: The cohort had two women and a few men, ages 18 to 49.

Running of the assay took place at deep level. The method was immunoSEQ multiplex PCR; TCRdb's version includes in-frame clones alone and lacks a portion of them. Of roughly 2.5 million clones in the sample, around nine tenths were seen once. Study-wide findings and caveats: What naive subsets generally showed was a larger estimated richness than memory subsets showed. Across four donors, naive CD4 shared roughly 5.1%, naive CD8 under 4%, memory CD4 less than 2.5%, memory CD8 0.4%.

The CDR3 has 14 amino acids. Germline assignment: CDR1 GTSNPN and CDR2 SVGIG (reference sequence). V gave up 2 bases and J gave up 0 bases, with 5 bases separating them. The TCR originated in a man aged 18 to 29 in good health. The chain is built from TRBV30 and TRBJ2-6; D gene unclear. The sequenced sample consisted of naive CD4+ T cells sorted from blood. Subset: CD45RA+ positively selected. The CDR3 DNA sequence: TGTGCCTGGAGTCCGCCCTCTGGGGCCAACGTCCTGACTTTC. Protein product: CAWSPPSGANVLTF.